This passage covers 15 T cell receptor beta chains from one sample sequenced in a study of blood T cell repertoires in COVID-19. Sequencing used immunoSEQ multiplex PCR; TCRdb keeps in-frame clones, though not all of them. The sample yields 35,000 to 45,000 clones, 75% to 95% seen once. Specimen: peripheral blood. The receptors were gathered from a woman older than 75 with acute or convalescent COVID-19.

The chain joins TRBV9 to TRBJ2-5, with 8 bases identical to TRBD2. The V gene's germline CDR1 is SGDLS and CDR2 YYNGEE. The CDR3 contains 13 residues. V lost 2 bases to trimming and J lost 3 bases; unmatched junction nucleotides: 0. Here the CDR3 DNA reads TGTGCCAGCAGCGTCGGGGGGGAAGAGACCCAGTACTTC. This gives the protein CASSVGGEETQYF.

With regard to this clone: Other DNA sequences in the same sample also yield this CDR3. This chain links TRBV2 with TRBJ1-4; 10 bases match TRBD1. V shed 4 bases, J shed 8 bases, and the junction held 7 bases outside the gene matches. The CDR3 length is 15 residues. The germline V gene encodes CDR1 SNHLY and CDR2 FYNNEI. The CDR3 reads CASSGDRGSGEKLFF. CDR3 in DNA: TGTGCCAGCAGTGGGGACAGGGGAAGCGGAGAAAAACTGTTTTTT.

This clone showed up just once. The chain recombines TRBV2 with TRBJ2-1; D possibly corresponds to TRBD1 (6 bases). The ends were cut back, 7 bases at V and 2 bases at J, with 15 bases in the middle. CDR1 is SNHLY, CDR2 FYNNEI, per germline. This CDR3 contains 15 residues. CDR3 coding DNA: TGTGCCAGCAATTATGACAGGTACCCCTACAATGAGCAGTTCTTC. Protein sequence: CASNYDRYPYNEQFF.

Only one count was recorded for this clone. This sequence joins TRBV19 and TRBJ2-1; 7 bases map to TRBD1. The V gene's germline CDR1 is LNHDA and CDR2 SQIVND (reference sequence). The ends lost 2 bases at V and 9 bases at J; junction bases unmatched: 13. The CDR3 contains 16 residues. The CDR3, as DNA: TGTGCCAGTAGTATACCCGGAGCGGACAGGTCAACTGAGCAGTTCTTC. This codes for CASSIPGADRSTEQFF.

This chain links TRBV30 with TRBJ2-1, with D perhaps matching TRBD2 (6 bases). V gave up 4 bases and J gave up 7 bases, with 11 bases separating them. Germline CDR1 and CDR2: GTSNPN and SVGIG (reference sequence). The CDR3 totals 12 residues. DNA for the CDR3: TGTGCCTGGACTTACGGGGGAAATGAGCAGTTCTTC. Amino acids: CAWTYGGNEQFF.

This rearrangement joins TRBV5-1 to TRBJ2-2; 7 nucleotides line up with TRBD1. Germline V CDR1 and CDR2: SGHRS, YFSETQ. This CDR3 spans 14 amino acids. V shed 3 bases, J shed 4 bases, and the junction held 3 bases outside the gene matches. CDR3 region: CASSSQGRTGELFF. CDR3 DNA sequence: TGCGCCAGCAGCTCACAGGGGCGCACCGGGGAGCTGTTTTTT.

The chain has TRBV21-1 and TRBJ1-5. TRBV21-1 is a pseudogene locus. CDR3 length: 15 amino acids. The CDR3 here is CASIRDYPSNQPQHF. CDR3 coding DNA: TGTGCCAGCATCCGGGACTATCCTAGCAATCAGCCCCAGCATTTT.

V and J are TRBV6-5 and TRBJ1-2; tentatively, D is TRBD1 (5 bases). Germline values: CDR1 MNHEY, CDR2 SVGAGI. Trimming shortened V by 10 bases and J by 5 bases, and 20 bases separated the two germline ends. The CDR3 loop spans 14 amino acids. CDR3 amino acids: CATIRNGAGYGYTF. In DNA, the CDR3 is TGTGCCACCATCCGGAATGGGGCCGGGTATGGCTACACCTTC.

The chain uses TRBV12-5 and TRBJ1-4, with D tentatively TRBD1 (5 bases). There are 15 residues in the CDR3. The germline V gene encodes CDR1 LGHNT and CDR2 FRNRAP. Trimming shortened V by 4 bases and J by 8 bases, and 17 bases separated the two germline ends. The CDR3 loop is CASGYGRAEGEKLFF. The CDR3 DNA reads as TGTGCTAGTGGTTACGGGAGGGCGGAGGGGGAAAAACTGTTTTTT. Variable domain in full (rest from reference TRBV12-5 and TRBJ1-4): DARVTQTPRHKVTEMGQEVTMRCQPILGHNTVFWYRQTMMQGLELLAYFRNRAPLDDSGMPKDRFSAEMPDATLATLKIQPSEPRDSAVYFCASGYGRAEGEKLFFGSGTQLSVL.

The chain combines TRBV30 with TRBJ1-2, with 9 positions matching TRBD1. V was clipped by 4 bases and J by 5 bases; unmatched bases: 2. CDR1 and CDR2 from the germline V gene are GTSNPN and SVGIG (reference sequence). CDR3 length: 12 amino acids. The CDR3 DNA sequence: TGTGCCTGGATGGACAGGGGTTATGGCTACACCTTC. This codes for CAWMDRGYGYTF.

CDR3 coding DNA: TGCAGTGCCCGGACAGGGGGCGAGCAGTACTTC. Amino acids: CSARTGGEQYF. The rearrangement uses TRBV20-1 and TRBJ2-7; 10 positions agree with TRBD1. With 6 bases clipped from V and 6 bases from J, the junction kept 2 bases outside the gene matches. CDR3 length: 11 residues. Germline lookup yields CDR1 DFQATT and CDR2 SNEGSKA (reference sequence).

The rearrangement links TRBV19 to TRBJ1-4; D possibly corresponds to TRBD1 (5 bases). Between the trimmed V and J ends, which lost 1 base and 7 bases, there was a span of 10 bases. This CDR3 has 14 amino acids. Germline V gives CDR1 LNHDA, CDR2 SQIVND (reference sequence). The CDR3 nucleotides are TGTGCCAGTAGTATAGGGCAGGGTCGTGAAAAACTGTTTTTT. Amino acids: CASSIGQGREKLFF.

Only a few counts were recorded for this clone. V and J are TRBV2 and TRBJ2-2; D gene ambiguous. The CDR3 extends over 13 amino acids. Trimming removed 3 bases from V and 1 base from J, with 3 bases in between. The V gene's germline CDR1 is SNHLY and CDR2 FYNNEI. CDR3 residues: CASSERNTGELFF. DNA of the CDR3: TGTGCCAGCAGTGAGAGGAACACCGGGGAGCTGTTTTTT.

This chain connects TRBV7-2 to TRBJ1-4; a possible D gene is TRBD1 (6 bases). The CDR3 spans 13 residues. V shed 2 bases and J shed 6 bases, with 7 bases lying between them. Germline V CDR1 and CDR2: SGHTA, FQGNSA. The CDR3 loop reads CASSLTGYEKLFF. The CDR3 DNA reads TGTGCCAGCAGCTTAACAGGGTATGAAAAACTGTTTTTT.

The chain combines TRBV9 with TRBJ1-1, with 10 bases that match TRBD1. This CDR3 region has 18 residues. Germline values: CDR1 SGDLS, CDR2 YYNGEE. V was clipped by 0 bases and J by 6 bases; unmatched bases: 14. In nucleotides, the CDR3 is TGTGCCAGCAGCGTAGCCCCCTCGACAGGGGGCCCGAGGGCTGAAGCTTTCTTT. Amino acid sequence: CASSVAPSTGGPRAEAFF.